Given below is one T cell receptor beta chain in context. Its specificity is unknown. The source of the sample is a study of shared clonotypes between healthy human individuals. The study drew its donors from healthy HIV-negative adults without recent acute infections or vaccinations. Study-level findings and limits: Non-shared clonotypes displayed generation probabilities falling below those of clonotypes present in all four donors. Represented diversity, genetic and exposure-history alike, was limited by few donors.

Measured with immunoSEQ multiplex PCR; TCRdb has only the in-frame clones, and not every one. The sample holds about 2.5 million clones; 80% to 95% are singletons and the top ten take about 0.36%. Germline CDR1 is SGHRS and CDR2 is YFSETQ. After removal of 3 bases from V and 11 bases from J, the junction contained 19 bases not matched to a gene. The CDR3 runs to 18 residues. This TCR was sampled from a man in his late teens or twenties in good health. Some clones in this sample may be carry-over from other donors' samples. The chain couples TRBV5-1 to TRBJ1-4; 10 bases match TRBD1. Sequenced sample: naive CD4+ T cells from PBMCs. Sample subset: CD45RA+ positively selected. The CDR3, as DNA: TGCGCCAGCAGCTCGTCGAGGGGGGCCGGGACAGGGGACGGGAAACTGTTTTTT. Translated, it gives CASSSSRGAGTGDGKLFF. The full variable domain, its missing parts supplied by reference TRBV5-1 and TRBJ1-4, is KAGVTQTPRYLIKTRGQQVTLSCSPISGHRSVSWYQQTPGQGLQFLFEYFSETQRNKGNFPGRFSGRQFSNSRSEMNVSTLELGDSALYLCASSSSRGAGTGDGKLFFGSGTQLSVL.